This TCR beta chain was documented in a study of T cells in Graves' hyperthyroidism and ophthalmopathy. Amplification targeted TCR beta CDR3 regions from RNA transcripts. When the TCR CDR3 underwent first-round RT-PCR, the HTBI primer set was used. Each CDR3 protein gets one entry after TCRdb re-called the multiplex PCR reads with MiXCR. The profile covers approximately 380,000 distinct CDR3 sequences, with less than 20% appearing a single time and 40% to 45% taken by the ten largest. The sample holds many counts of this clonotype. V gave up 5 bases and J gave up 6 bases; unmatched junction bases: 8. The CDR3 runs 16 residues.

The source material was blood. The J gene is TRBJ2-1, the V gene TRBV12-3 or TRBV12-4, with TRBD2 identical over 12 bases. This sequence originates from a young man with Graves' ophthalmopathy. The CDR3 loop is CASSPEGLAGLNEQFF. The CDR3 DNA follows: TGTGCCAGCAGTCCCGAAGGACTAGCGGGGCTCAATGAGCAGTTCTTC.